Below, one T cell receptor beta chain is given with its context. Its cognate antigen has yet to be identified. One junction end does not reproduce the germline sequence, and a read error may be involved. The method was the immunoSEQ multiplex PCR assay. The multiplex PCR relied on a mix of 60 forward primers for TCR Vbeta segments and 13 reverse primers for TCR Jbeta segments. Amplification of the CDR3 region of rearranged TCR beta genes was performed with a multiplex PCR assay on genomic DNA. The amplified TCR beta libraries were sequenced on the Illumina HiSeq System as 87-base-pair reads. Per the original workflow: In a later analysis, approximately 74 million unique TCR beta chains were counted across the approximately 670 repertoires, and roughly 11 million of these chains were shared by at least two donors. A nearest-neighbor algorithm error-corrected the raw reads and collapsed the reads into unique sequences, merging closely related sequences to remove PCR and sequencing errors. V, D and J gene segments were assigned by aligning CDR3 sequences to IMGT reference sequences. For a sequence to be retained, a match of at least six nucleotides was required to both a V gene segment and a J gene segment. Rearrangements were classified as productive when the CDR3 lacked stop codons and remained in frame with V and J, and all other rearrangements were classified as non-productive. Following IMGT convention, CDR3 was defined as the stretch from the second conserved V-encoded cysteine up to the conserved J-encoded phenylalanine. The earlier analysis of fewer than 750 of the donors excluded sequences that lacked an unambiguous match to a single V gene segment. In an earlier analysis of almost 600 of the donors, a V segment was called functional when productive rearrangements were above 56.7%, and segregating when the standard deviation between donors exceeded 5%. A statistical classification framework was built for diagnosing cytomegalovirus status from the catalog of TCR beta chain sequences. In a later analysis, V and J genes were assigned by comparing TCR nucleotide sequences against IMGT/GENE-DB human TR gene sequences. Using the TCRdist pipeline, a later analysis assigned CDR3 sequences along with most-parsimonious VDJ recombination scenarios. In a later analysis, each TCR beta chain was defined by its CDR3 amino acid sequence together with its V-gene family, and reads without a unique V-gene family were excluded. In a later analysis, approximately 590 highly shared, low-generation-probability nucleotide sequences were removed to address suspected cross-contamination and a sequencing artifact. For each public chain, a later analysis derived a clonal expansion index from normalized ranks of inferred template counts within each repertoire. In a later analysis, generation probabilities were computed with a VDJ recombination model fitted to out-of-frame rearrangements, and the resulting probabilities were checked against IGoR. In a later analysis, hypergeometric tests were used to score TCR-TCR, TCR-HLA and TCR-CMV co-occurrence, with a repertoire-size bias correction applied to TCR pairs. In a later analysis, false discovery rates were estimated by permuting HLA or CMV assignments 20 times. In a later analysis, co-occurring TCRs were grouped with DBSCAN, and TCRdist sequence similarity was added when clustering was performed within HLA-allele-positive subsets. Repertoires with fewer than 30,000 or more than 120,000 public chains were left out of co-occurrence clustering, as were five repertoires with anomalous nucleotide sharing. Not all clones reach the TCRdb copy of this immuneACCESS table, which keeps in-frame sequences only. Checked studies attribute under half of the gap to unresolved V genes and leave the rest unexplained. The V and J calls and clone size were taken over from that table, and D and trimming were inferred from the DNA. The table for this sample lists 75,000 to 85,000 clones; over 60% of them were counted only once. 0.8% to 1.1% of the sample comes from the top ten.

In total, approximately 690 healthy bone marrow donors made up the cohort. All cohort members were sampled while nominally healthy, although unrecorded immune exposures were likely present. The donor was CMV seronegative and belonged to the group of 352 seronegative cohort members. Each donor provided a peripheral blood sample, and peripheral blood mononuclear cells were used for TCR beta sequencing. Genomic DNA extraction from the blood cell samples was performed with the Qiagen DNeasy Blood Extraction Kit. Including cysteine and phenylalanine, the CDR3 has 12 amino acids. Only the CDR3 region is kept as DNA, spanning 36 bases read in frame from base 1. In the germline V gene, CDR1 corresponds to SGHDT and CDR2 to YYEEEE. This sample was taken from a study of cytomegalovirus exposure and HLA in healthy donors (dated by TCRdb to about 2017). With respect to the entire study: An earlier analysis of roughly 570 of the donors reported 250 to 350 Gb of sequence data and 90 million to 120 million unique TCR beta sequences obtained from about 200 million T cells. Roughly 300 gigabases of sequencing data and 70 million to 95 million unique TCR sequences made up an early release that covered 640 HLA-typed donors. Among the 398 genotyped donors, approximately 76% belonged to the genetic ancestry cluster associated with self-reported Caucasian donors. The study aimed to test whether signatures of past pathogen exposure could be identified by cataloging public T cell receptors. The study profiled the T cell repertoires of hundreds of subjects by immunosequencing and related them to cytomegalovirus serostatus. A separate validation cohort of 100 to 150 different subjects was used in addition to the approximately 670-subject first cohort. The study combined high-throughput TCR immunosequencing, statistical association of individual TCRs with disease status, and machine learning to predict cytomegalovirus infection status. A later analysis re-examined previously published TCR beta repertoires from more than 550 donors and added high-resolution HLA genotyping to investigate patterns of TCR occurrence. In the later analysis, no new phenotypic data were used to find candidate immune exposures; instead, reliance was placed on TCR beta sequences and their occurrence across donors. An earlier analysis of around 540 of the donors applied high-throughput TCR beta sequencing to assess whether each TCR beta V gene segment acted as functional or pseudogenic. Donor age, sex, ethnicity and CMV serostatus were collected together with the repertoire data. A later genetic analysis took genome-wide SNP genotypes for about three fifths of the roughly 700 donors and used that subset as a discovery cohort. Every repertoire in the discovery cohort had been generated on one and the same sequencing platform. Both class I and class II loci were covered by HLA typing, at four-digit resolution. Typing coverage varied by locus: about 629-640 donors for A, B, C, DRB1 and DQB1; more than 500 for DQA1; over 600 for DPA1; under 490 for DPB1. Because of strong linkage in the cohort, roughly five DR-DQ haplotypes were treated as single units for association and clustering. Among some 400 genotyped donors of the cohort, an average of about 240,000 unique TCR beta nucleotide sequences was sequenced per donor, of which 15% to 20% were non-productive.

What the research found in general, with its limitations: In a later analysis, several top co-occurrence clusters were reported to appear linked to parvovirus B19, influenza, CMV and Epstein-Barr virus. When HLA alleles, especially DR and DQ, strongly co-occurred, attributing TCR associations to individual alleles was difficult. Because counts were too low, some 17 rarely observed V segments, including chromosome 9 orphons, were left out of the earlier analysis of a few hundred of the donors. V-gene and J-gene trimming of TCR beta chains was associated with a missense DCLRE1C variant in a later genetic analysis, and the association was replicated in an independent cohort. According to a later analysis, most CMV-associated TCR beta chains appeared to be HLA-restricted, and the HLA associations seemed to be driven largely by CMV exposure. In a later genetic analysis, fewer N-insertions in productive TCRs were reported among donors in an Asian-associated ancestry cluster than the roughly 700-donor mean. The study listed around 160 TCR beta chains as associated with cytomegalovirus. The cohort was sequenced for TCR beta chains only, and without alpha or paired-chain data the features that could be detected were limited. A further reported finding was that TCR beta sequences accurately predicted the HLA-A and HLA-B alleles for most subjects in the first cohort. The classifier was reported to diagnose cytomegalovirus status with high specificity and sensitivity in both the original cohort and the validation cohort. The authors suggested that the approach could potentially be extended to other disease states and immunological phenotypes. A later analysis found that TCR association rates varied across HLA loci, with DRB1 alleles showing the most associated TCRs and HLA-C alleles the fewest. Sequencing depth was assumed to be roughly uniform across donors in the presence/absence analyses, though that assumption may not hold. Some IMGT-functional V segments, including TRBV6-2 and TRBV6-3, could not be told apart with the 87-base-pair reads, so those segments were excluded. In an earlier analysis of around 600 of the donors, most TCR beta V segments appeared in productive rearrangements about 87% or about 30% of the time, broadly matching IMGT annotations. Specific HLA alleles were associated with 15,000 to 20,000 TCR beta sequences at a false discovery rate of 0.05 in a later analysis. Because HLA typing was missing for some donors at each locus, association tests included only the typed subset. In vitro tests confirmed that a few of the cytomegalovirus-associated TCR beta chains recognize cytomegalovirus antigens. A cluster of highly shared sequence variants was judged likely to represent a technical artifact of the sequencing pipeline. In a later analysis, HLA-associated TCR beta chains were found to be more clonally expanded and to have lower generation probabilities than equally common non-associated chains. Correlated functional status among segregating V segments might be attributable to linkage disequilibrium, but an unknown experimental factor could not be ruled out. Most TCR sequences were observed very rarely across donors, whereas some public TCRs were present in many individuals. The only immune exposure information available for the cohort was CMV serostatus.

This receptor was identified in a male donor in good health and CMV-seronegative. The chain couples TRBV5-6 to TRBJ1-2; TRBD1 matches 8 bases in the middle. The specimen sequenced was PBMCs. Here is the DNA: TGTGCCAGCAGTCAGGGGGCCTGGGGCTACCCCTTC. Its protein product is CASSQGAWGYPF.